A single TCR beta chain is shown here with its context. Its antigen remains unidentified. Libraries were prepared by immunoSEQ multiplex PCR; TCRdb keeps only in-frame clonotypes and omits some of them. The data show around 90,000 clones, just under 95% seen once. This record belongs to a study of graft-versus-host responses after intestinal transplantation. The wider study: Those transplanted obtained multivisceral, liver-intestinal, or isolated intestinal grafts. Recipients across the board were started on anti-thymocyte globulin induction, then kept on tacrolimus and steroids for roughly 3 years. Whole-study findings and limits: The marrow of recipients harbored GvH clones, and ileum or blood showed some of them first.

The CDR3 loop spans 16 amino acids. Trimming shortened V by 0 bases and J by 5 bases, and 17 bases separated the two germline ends. Germline CDR1 and CDR2: MGHRA and YSYEKL. This specimen was unstimulated CD8+ T cells sorted from spleen or lymph node cells, taken before transplant. This receptor was taken from a human donor who was the organ donor for an intestinal transplant. The chain links TRBV4-1 to TRBJ2-7, with D maybe TRBD2 (6 bases). Here the CDR3 reads CASSQETGVWEDEQYF. DNA of the CDR3: TGCGCCAGCAGCCAAGAAACCGGAGTTTGGGAGGACGAGCAGTACTTC.